This T cell receptor (beta chain) was profiled in a study of response to subunit inactivated influenza vaccine. TCRdb re-called the RT-PCR reads through MiXCR, storing one row per CDR3 protein. The sample carries under 550,000 distinct CDR3 sequences, approximately 7.3% recorded once. The clonotype comes from a man between 50 and 69 years old who received an inactivated influenza vaccine. Sample: PBMCs from blood, taken around 2 years after vaccination.

The CDR3 DNA is TGTGCCAGCTGGGCGGGGAAGGCGGGTAATTCACCCCTCCACTTT. Protein: CASWAGKAGNSPLHF. The chain carries TRBV2 and TRBJ1-6, with unresolved D. CDR1 is SNHLY, CDR2 FYNNEI, per germline. This CDR3 contains 15 residues. The ends were cut back, 8 bases at V and 6 bases at J, with 17 bases in the middle.